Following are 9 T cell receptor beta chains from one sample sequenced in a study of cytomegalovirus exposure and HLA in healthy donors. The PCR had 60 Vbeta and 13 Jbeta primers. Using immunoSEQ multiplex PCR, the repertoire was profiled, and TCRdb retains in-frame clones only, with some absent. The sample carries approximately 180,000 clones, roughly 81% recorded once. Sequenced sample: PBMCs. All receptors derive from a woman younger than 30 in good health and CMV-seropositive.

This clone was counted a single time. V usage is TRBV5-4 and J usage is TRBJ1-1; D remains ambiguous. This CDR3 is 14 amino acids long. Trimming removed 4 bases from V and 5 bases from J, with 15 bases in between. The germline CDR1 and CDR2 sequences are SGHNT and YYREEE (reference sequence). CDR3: CASSRRVAGTEAFF. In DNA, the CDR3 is TGTGCCAGCAGCCGACGGGTAGCGGGTACTGAAGCTTTCTTT.

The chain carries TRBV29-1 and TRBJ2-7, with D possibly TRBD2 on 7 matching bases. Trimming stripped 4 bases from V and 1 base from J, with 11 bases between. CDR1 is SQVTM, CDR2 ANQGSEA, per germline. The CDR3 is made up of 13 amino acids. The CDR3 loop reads CSVARGLSYEQYF. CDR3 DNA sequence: TGCAGCGTTGCCAGGGGACTATCCTACGAGCAGTACTTC.

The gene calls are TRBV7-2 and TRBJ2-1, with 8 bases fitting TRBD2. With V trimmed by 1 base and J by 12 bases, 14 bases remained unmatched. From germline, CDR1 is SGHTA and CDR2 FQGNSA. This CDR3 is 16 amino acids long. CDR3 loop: CASSLVGGASASSQFF. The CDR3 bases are TGTGCCAGCAGCTTAGTCGGGGGGGCGTCGGCCTCCTCGCAGTTCTTC.

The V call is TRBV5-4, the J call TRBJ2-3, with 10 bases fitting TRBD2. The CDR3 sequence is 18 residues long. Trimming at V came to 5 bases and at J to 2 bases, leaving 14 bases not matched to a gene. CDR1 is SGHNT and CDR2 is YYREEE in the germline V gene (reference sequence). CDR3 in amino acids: CASSSPKRGGEITDTQYF. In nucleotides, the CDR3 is TGTGCCAGCAGTAGCCCCAAGCGGGGGGGGGAAATCACAGATACGCAGTATTTT.

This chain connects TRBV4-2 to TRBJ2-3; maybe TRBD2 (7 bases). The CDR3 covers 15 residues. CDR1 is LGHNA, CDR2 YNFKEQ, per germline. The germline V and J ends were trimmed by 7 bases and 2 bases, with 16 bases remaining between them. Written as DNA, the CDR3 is TGTGCCAGCAAACAACAGCGGGGACACACAGATACGCAGTATTTT. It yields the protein CASKQQRGHTDTQYF.

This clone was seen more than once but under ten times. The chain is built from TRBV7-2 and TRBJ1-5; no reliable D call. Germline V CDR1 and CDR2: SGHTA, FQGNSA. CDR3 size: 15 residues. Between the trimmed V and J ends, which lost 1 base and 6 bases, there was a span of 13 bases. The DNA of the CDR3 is TGTGCCAGCAGCTTAGTGAACGGGGAGGGTCAGCCCCAGCATTTT. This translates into CASSLVNGEGQPQHF. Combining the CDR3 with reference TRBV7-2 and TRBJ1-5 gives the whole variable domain GAGVSQSPSNKVTEKGKDVELRCDPISGHTALYWYRQSLGQGLEFLIYFQGNSAPDKSGLPSDRFSAERTGGSVSTLTIQRTQQEDSAVYLCASSLVNGEGQPQHFGDGTRLSIL.

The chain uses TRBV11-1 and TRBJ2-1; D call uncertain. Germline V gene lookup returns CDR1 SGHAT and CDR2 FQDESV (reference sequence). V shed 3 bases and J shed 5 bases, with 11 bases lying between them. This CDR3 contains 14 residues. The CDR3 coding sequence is TGTGCCAGCAGCTTGTACGGGTACGACAATGAGCAGTTCTTC. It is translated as CASSLYGYDNEQFF.

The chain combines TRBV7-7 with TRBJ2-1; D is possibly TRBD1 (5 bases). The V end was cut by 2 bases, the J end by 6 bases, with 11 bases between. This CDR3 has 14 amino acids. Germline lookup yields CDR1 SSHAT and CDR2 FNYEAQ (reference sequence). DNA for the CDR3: TGTGCCAGCAGCTTACAGGGTGACAGCAATGAGCAGTTCTTC. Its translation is CASSLQGDSNEQFF.

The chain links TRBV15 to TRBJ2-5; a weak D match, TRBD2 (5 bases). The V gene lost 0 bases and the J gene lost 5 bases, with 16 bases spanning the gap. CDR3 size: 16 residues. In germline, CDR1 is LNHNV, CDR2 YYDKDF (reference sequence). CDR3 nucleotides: TGTGCCACCAGCAGAGATCTGCGTAGCGCTTGGGAGACCCAGTACTTC. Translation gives CATSRDLRSAWETQYF.